These 23 T cell receptor beta chains originate from one sample sequenced in a study of blood T cell repertoires in COVID-19 (dated by TCRdb to about 2020). Library prep was done by the immunoSEQ multiplex PCR assay. This immuneACCESS table, as held by TCRdb, lists in-frame sequences with V and J called but not all clones. Of the missing ones, under half trace to an unresolved V gene in checked studies; the others have no known cause. Across this sample there are about 120,000 clones, with around 79% seen only once. The top ten clones comprise 2.3% of the sample. The specimen was peripheral blood. These receptors came from an older man with acute or convalescent COVID-19.

The CDR3: CASSLDFWGQNSPLHF. The CDR3 coding sequence is TGTGCCAGCAGCTTAGATTTTTGGGGACAGAATTCACCCCTCCACTTT. This chain joins TRBV7-2 and TRBJ1-6; 7 nucleotides agree with TRBD1. CDR1 is SGHTA, CDR2 FQGNSA, per germline. This CDR3 comprises 16 residues. V lost 1 base to trimming and J lost 7 bases; unmatched junction nucleotides: 7. Together with reference TRBV7-2 and TRBJ1-6, the CDR3 gives the full variable domain: GAGVSQSPSNKVTEKGKDVELRCDPISGHTALYWYRQSLGQGLEFLIYFQGNSAPDKSGLPSDRFSAERTGGSVSTLTIQRTQQEDSAVYLCASSLDFWGQNSPLHFGNGTRLTVT.

This clone has just one count. J is TRBJ1-2 and V is TRBV5-4, with D hard to call. Germline CDR1 SGHNT, CDR2 YYREEE (reference sequence). Trimming left V 1 base short and J 4 bases short, with 11 bases between. The CDR3 runs 14 residues. CDR3 in DNA: TGTGCCAGCAGCTTGCCCGCGGGGTCCTATGGCTACACCTTC. Translated: CASSLPAGSYGYTF.

The chain couples TRBV2 to TRBJ2-4, with 7 positions matching TRBD2. The CDR3 length is 15 residues. Trimming at V came to 2 bases and at J to 7 bases, leaving 8 bases not matched to a gene. Germline assignment: CDR1 SNHLY and CDR2 FYNNEI. The CDR3 region has the DNA TGTGCCAGCAGTGAATTTGTGGGGAGGGCGAACATTCAGTACTTC. Translated, it gives CASSEFVGRANIQYF.

The rearrangement joins TRBV19 to TRBJ1-4; no reliable D call. The ends were cut back, 4 bases at V and 8 bases at J, with 14 bases in the middle. Germline V gene lookup returns CDR1 LNHDA and CDR2 SQIVND (reference sequence). CDR3 length: 14 residues. CDR3 amino acids: CASSTSGVGEKLFF. The CDR3, as DNA: TGTGCCAGTAGTACCTCCGGGGTCGGAGAAAAACTGTTTTTT. Full variable domain (rest looked up from reference TRBV19 and TRBJ1-4): DGGITQSPKYLFRKEGQNVTLSCEQNLNHDAMYWYRQDPGQGLRLIYYSQIVNDFQKGDIAEGYSVSREKKESFPLTVTSAQKNPTAFYLCASSTSGVGEKLFFGSGTQLSVL.

The rearrangement uses TRBV5-1 and TRBJ1-3; 9 nucleotides align to TRBD1. Germline lookup yields CDR1 SGHRS and CDR2 YFSETQ. This CDR3 region has 15 residues. Trimming cost V 4 bases and J 3 bases; bases outside gene matches: 5. The CDR3 spells CASSETGGFGNTIYF. Here the CDR3 DNA reads TGCGCCAGCAGCGAGACAGGGGGTTTTGGAAACACCATATATTTT.

The chain recombines TRBV4-2 with TRBJ1-5; TRBD1 might be the D (6 bases). Trimming pared 0 bases from V and 4 bases from J, leaving 10 bases between. In germline, CDR1 is LGHNA, CDR2 YNFKEQ. The CDR3 length is 15 residues. This CDR3 reads CASSQEQGDNQPQHF. The CDR3 bases are TGTGCCAGCAGCCAAGAACAGGGAGATAATCAGCCCCAGCATTTT.

The rearrangement uses TRBV6-6 and TRBJ2-3; D gene unclear. The ends were cut back, 5 bases at V and 0 bases at J, with 9 bases in the middle. The germline V gene has CDR1 MNHNY and CDR2 SVGAGI (reference sequence). This CDR3 comprises 14 residues. In DNA, the CDR3 is TGTGCCAGCAGTAGACTGGGTAGCACAGATACGCAGTATTTT. Residues: CASSRLGSTDTQYF.

The genes are TRBV7-9 and TRBJ2-7, with D perhaps matching TRBD1 (5 bases). Germline V gene sequence: CDR1 SEHNR, CDR2 FQNEAQ (reference sequence). Deletions cut 5 bases from V and 5 bases from J, with 16 bases between. CDR3 length equals 14 residues. The CDR3 coding sequence is TGTGCCAGCAGCCCCTCAGGGTCAGGAGACGAGCAGTACTTC. Protein sequence: CASSPSGSGDEQYF.

The chain has TRBV4-2 and TRBJ1-1; TRBD1 might be the D (6 bases). V was clipped by 5 bases and J by 0 bases, with 13 bases between them. There are 15 residues in the CDR3. Germline-derived CDR1 and CDR2 are LGHNA and YNFKEQ. The CDR3 DNA reads as TGTGCCAGCAGCTCCCAAGGGGGGGTGAACACTGAAGCTTTCTTT. It yields the protein CASSSQGGVNTEAFF.

The chain is built from TRBV4-3 and TRBJ1-5; the match to TRBD1 covers 10 bases. V lost 3 bases, J lost 3 bases, and 2 bases stayed unmatched. The germline V gene encodes CDR1 LGHNA and CDR2 YSLEER. CDR3 length: 15 residues. CDR3 DNA: TGCGCCAGCAGCCACGGACAGGGGGACAATCAGCCCCAGCATTTT. Its translation: CASSHGQGDNQPQHF.

This clone was found once. V gene TRBV6-5 combines with J gene TRBJ1-2, with a tentative D call TRBD1 (5 bases). CDR3 length: 12 residues. V dropped 5 bases and J dropped 2 bases, with 6 bases sitting between them. CDR1 is MNHEY and CDR2 is SVGAGI in the germline V gene. This CDR3 reads CASSQGNYGYTF. In nucleotides, the CDR3 is TGTGCCAGCAGTCAGGGAAACTATGGCTACACCTTC.

This chain uses TRBV29-1 with TRBJ2-1, with 9 bases identical to TRBD2. The CDR3 has 13 residues. Germline values: CDR1 SQVTM, CDR2 ANQGSEA. The J segment lost 6 bases and the V segment lost 8 bases, leaving 8 bases of the junction unmatched. The CDR3 DNA is TGCAGCTCCACCGGGACTAGCTTCAATGAGCAGTTCTTC. Translating it yields CSSTGTSFNEQFF.

V and J are TRBV12-3 or TRBV12-4 and TRBJ1-1; D is undetermined. V lost 5 bases and J 8 bases, leaving 12 bases between the germline ends. The CDR3 is 12 amino acids. The DNA of the CDR3 is TGTGCCAGCAGTCGTGCCGGGGTAGAAGCTTTCTTT. Amino acids: CASSRAGVEAFF.

V and J are TRBV4-3 and TRBJ1-6; tentatively, D is TRBD1 (5 bases). CDR1 is LGHNA and CDR2 is YSLEER in the germline V gene. The CDR3 sequence is 15 residues long. Trimming left V 0 bases short and J 4 bases short, with 7 bases between. The CDR3 spells CASSQETDYNSPLHF. The CDR3 region has the DNA TGCGCCAGCAGCCAAGAGACAGATTATAATTCACCCCTCCACTTT.

The chain recombines TRBV6-4 with TRBJ1-5; D is uncertain. CDR1 MRHNA and CDR2 SNTAGT come from the germline V gene. V was cut by 6 bases and J by 4 bases, with 10 bases left in between. The CDR3 is made up of 13 amino acids. Here the CDR3 DNA reads TGTGCCAGCAGGTTTCGGGGAAATCAGCCCCAGCATTTT. Amino acids: CASRFRGNQPQHF.

The J gene is TRBJ1-2, the V gene TRBV24-1; TRBD1 agrees at 8 bases. V shed 4 bases and J 4 bases; nucleotides not matched to a gene: 13. CDR3 length equals 17 residues. Germline assignment: CDR1 KGHDR and CDR2 SFDVKD. CDR3 region: CATSDRDRSIGSYGYTF. The DNA for the CDR3 is TGTGCCACCAGTGACAGGGACAGGTCTATTGGGAGCTATGGCTACACCTTC.

This chain links TRBV21-1 with TRBJ1-1; the table's D call TRBD1 went unverified against the DNA. TRBV21-1 is a pseudogene locus. CDR3 length equals 17 residues. DNA for the CDR3: TGTGCCAGCAGCACGAACAGGGCCCCCCAAATGAACACTGAAGCTTTCTTT. It codes for CASSTNRAPQMNTEAFF.

This clone was recorded a few times. The chain carries TRBV9 and TRBJ1-2; D remains ambiguous. Germline CDR1 SGDLS, CDR2 YYNGEE. The CDR3 length is 14 residues. V lost 0 bases to trimming and J lost 8 bases, with 14 bases between them. CDR3 in DNA: TGTGCCAGCAGCGTAGGGTGGGGTTCGGGAGGCTACACCTTC. This encodes CASSVGWGSGGYTF.

The chain combines TRBV5-1 with TRBJ2-1, with 7 bases fitting TRBD2. CDR3 length: 14 amino acids. Germline values: CDR1 SGHRS, CDR2 YFSETQ. V shed 6 bases, J shed 3 bases, and the junction held 6 bases outside the gene matches. CDR3 DNA: TGCGCCAGCATTAGGGAGGGATTCTACAATGAGCAGTTCTTC. Its protein product is CASIREGFYNEQFF.

This clone has ten or more counts. The chain links TRBV21-1 to TRBJ1-5; TRBD1, the table's D call, lacks a check against the DNA. TRBV21-1 is a known pseudogene. The CDR3 is 15 amino acids. CDR3 in amino acids: CASTLGGTRNQPQHF. Here the CDR3 DNA reads TGTGCCAGTACCCTTGGGGGCACGAGGAATCAGCCCCAGCATTTT.

The sample holds a few counts of this clone. The chain joins TRBV24-1 to TRBJ2-1; 7 bases fit TRBD1. V shed 0 bases, J shed 5 bases, and the junction held 6 bases outside the gene matches. The V gene's germline CDR1 is KGHDR and CDR2 SFDVKD. This CDR3 region has 16 residues. This chain's CDR3 is CATSDLGTAGHNEQFF. Here the CDR3 DNA reads TGTGCCACCAGTGATTTGGGGACAGCAGGCCACAATGAGCAGTTCTTC.

This clone was seen a single time. In DNA form, the CDR3 reads TGTGCCAGCTCACCAAGTCAGGGGATGAACACTGAAGCTTTCTTT. This translates into CASSPSQGMNTEAFF. The V and J genes are TRBV18 and TRBJ1-1; tentative D call: TRBD1 (6 bases). V was cut by 2 bases and J by 0 bases, with 10 bases left in between. Per the germline V gene, CDR1 is KGHSH and CDR2 is LQKENI. This CDR3 spans 15 amino acids.

The chain is built from TRBV7-9 and TRBJ1-2; TRBD1 agrees at 7 bases. Trimming removed 3 bases from V and 3 bases from J; junction bases left unmatched: 4. CDR1 and CDR2 (germline): SEHNR, FQNEAQ (reference sequence). The CDR3 sequence is 14 residues long. This chain's CDR3 is CASSLSGTDYGYTF. DNA of the CDR3: TGTGCCAGCAGCTTGTCCGGGACAGACTATGGCTACACCTTC.